This T cell receptor (beta chain) was recorded in a study of blood T cell repertoires in COVID-19 (dated by TCRdb to the early 2020s). With respect to the entire study: Collaborator samples came from the United States, Italy and Spain and covered acute and convalescent phases of COVID-19. Deeply sampled blood TCRbeta repertoires from subjects exposed to, actively infected with, or recovered from COVID-19 were included in the dataset. A freely available public database, intended as a resource for researchers studying the immune response to SARS-CoV-2, is where the repertoires were released. HLA class I and class II types, where available, came from metadata supplied by the sample provider rather than from assay-based typing. A de-identified subject ID, COVID-19 status, age in years and sex were almost always included in the sample metadata. The material from the prospective study consisted of cDNA or gDNA derived from T cells, B-cell-depleted T cells, or PBMCs. The samples were drawn from two sources: the first 160 participants of the ongoing ImmuneRACE study, and 950 to 1,500 subjects contributed by 6 global collaborators. Study-level results and caveats: The amount of clinical and demographic metadata varied by source and participant and was provided uncurated.

The immunoSEQ Assay, a bias-controlled multiplex PCR, was used to amplify TCRbeta CDR3 regions from genomic DNA. Processing in the source paper ran as follows. The number of nucleated cells in each sample was estimated from the amplification of reference gene primers within the assay. To quantify the absolute abundance of each unique TCRbeta CDR3 rearrangement, sequence reads were collapsed and filtered. Productive Simpson clonality was computed per sample as the square root of Simpson's diversity index over productive rearrangements. Here the immuneACCESS table is served through TCRdb, limited to in-frame sequences with V and J called. Missing clones are a known gap in these copies; in checked studies unresolved V genes cover under half, and the rest lacks a known reason. D and trimming were read from the DNA, whereas the V and J calls and clone size are those reported in that table. Counted in this sample were approximately 170,000 clones; approximately 93% of them appeared once. Approximately 2% of the sample rests with the top ten.

One collaborating source in Seattle enrolled patients while the patients were actively infected and followed the patients over time throughout the course of disease. Collaborating institutions collected whole blood in K2EDTA tubes following their own protocols. For TCRbeta analysis, collaborators shipped samples as frozen whole blood, isolated PBMCs, or DNA extracted from either of those sample types. V has 2 bases trimmed and J has 9 bases trimmed; junction bases matching no gene number 6. Inclusive of the bounding cysteine and phenylalanine, the CDR3 is 15 residues long. CDR3 DNA only is kept here, 45 bases in frame from base 1. From a lookup of the germline V gene (reference sequence), CDR1 and CDR2 are LGHDT and YNNKEL. The count of this clone is one. It lacks a known antigen. Per-nucleotide qualities are absent, and no much larger clonotype sits a single base away.

The chain is made from TRBV3-1 (or the pseudogene TRBV3-2) and TRBJ1-6; TRBD1 lines up with 8 middle nucleotides. Sample: peripheral blood. The clonotype was recovered from a woman in her sixties or seventies with COVID-19, enrolled during active disease. The CDR3 corresponds to CASSQHGRGPSPLHF. The DNA sequence reads TGTGCCAGCAGCCAACACGGCAGGGGGCCTTCACCCCTCCACTTT.